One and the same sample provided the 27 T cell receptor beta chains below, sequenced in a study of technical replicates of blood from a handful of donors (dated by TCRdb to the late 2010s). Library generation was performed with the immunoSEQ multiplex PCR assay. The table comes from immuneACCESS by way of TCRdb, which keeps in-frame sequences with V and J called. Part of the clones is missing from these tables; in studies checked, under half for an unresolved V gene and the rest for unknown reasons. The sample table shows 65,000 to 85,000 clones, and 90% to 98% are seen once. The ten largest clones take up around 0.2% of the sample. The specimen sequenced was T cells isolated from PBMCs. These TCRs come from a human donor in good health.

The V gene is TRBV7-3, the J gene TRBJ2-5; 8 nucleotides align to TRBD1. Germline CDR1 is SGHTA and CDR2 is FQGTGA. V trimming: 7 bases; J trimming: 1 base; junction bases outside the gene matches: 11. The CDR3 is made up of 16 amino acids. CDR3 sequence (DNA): TGTGCCAGCAAGTTGGGGTGGGACAGGTGCCAAGAGACCCAGTACTTC. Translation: CASKLGWDRCQETQYF.

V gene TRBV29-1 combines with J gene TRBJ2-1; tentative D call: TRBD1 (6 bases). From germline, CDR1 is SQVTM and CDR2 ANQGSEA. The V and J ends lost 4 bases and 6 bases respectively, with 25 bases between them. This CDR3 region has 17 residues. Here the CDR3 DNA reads TGCAGCGTTGTTTTGGGACGTGGCGTTACCAGGGGCAATGAGCAGTTCTTC. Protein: CSVVLGRGVTRGNEQFF.

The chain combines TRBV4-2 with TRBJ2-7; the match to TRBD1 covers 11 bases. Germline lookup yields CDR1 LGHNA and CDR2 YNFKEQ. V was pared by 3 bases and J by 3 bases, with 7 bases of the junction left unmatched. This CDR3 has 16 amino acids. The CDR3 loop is CASSHDGTGGFYEQYF. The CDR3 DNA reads TGTGCCAGCAGCCATGACGGGACAGGGGGTTTCTACGAGCAGTACTTC.

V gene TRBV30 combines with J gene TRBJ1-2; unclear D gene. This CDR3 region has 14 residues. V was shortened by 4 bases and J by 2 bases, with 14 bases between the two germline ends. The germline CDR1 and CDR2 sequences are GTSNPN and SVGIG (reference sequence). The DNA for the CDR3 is TGTGCCTGGACCAGTGGACTAATAAACTATGGCTACACCTTC. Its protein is CAWTSGLINYGYTF.

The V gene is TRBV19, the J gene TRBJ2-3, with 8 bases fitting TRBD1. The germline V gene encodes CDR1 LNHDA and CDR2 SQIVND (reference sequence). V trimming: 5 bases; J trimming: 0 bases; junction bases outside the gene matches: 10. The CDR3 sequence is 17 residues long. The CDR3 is CASSRSGQGISTDTQYF. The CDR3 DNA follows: TGTGCCAGTAGTCGTTCCGGACAGGGTATAAGCACAGATACGCAGTATTTT. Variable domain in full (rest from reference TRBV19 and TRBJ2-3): DGGITQSPKYLFRKEGQNVTLSCEQNLNHDAMYWYRQDPGQGLRLIYYSQIVNDFQKGDIAEGYSVSREKKESFPLTVTSAQKNPTAFYLCASSRSGQGISTDTQYFGPGTRLTVL.

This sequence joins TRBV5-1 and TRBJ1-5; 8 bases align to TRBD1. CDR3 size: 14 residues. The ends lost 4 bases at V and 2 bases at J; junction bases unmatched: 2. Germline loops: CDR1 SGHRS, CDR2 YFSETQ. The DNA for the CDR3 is TGCGCCAGCAGCCAGGGACAGGGCAATCAGCCCCAGCATTTT. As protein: CASSQGQGNQPQHF. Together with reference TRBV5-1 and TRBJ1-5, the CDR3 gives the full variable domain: KAGVTQTPRYLIKTRGQQVTLSCSPISGHRSVSWYQQTPGQGLQFLFEYFSETQRNKGNFPGRFSGRQFSNSRSEMNVSTLELGDSALYLCASSQGQGNQPQHFGDGTRLSIL.

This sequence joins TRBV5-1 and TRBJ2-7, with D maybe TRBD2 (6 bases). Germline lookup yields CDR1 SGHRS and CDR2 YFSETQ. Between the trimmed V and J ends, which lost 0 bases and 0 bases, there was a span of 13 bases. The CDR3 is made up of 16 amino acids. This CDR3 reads CASSLGGGPNSYEQYF. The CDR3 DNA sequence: TGCGCCAGCAGCTTGGGCGGAGGGCCTAACTCCTACGAGCAGTACTTC.

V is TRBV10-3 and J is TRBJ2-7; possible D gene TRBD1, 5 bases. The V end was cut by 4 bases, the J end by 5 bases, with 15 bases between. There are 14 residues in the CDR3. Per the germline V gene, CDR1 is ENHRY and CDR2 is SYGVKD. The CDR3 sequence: CAISVPSKGNEQYF. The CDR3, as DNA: TGTGCCATCAGTGTTCCCTCAAAGGGGAACGAGCAGTACTTC.

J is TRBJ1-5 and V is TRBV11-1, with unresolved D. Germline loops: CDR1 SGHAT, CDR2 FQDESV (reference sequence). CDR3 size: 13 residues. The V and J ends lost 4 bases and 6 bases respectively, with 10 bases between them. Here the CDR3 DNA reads TGTGCCAGCAGCTCCGGGAGAGGTCAGCCCCAGCATTTT. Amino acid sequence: CASSSGRGQPQHF.

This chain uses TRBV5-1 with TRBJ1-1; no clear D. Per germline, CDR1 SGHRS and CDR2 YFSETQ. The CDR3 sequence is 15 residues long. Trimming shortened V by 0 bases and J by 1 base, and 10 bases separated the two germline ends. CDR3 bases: TGCGCCAGCAGCTTGGTCTCGGCGGGGAACACTGAAGCTTTCTTT. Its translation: CASSLVSAGNTEAFF.

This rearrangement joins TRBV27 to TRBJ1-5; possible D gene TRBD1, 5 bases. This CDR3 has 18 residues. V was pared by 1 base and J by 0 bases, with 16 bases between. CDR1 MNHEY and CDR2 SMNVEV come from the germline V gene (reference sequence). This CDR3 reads CASSLLDGGGYSNQPQHF. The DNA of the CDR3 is TGTGCCAGCAGTTTATTAGACGGGGGAGGGTATAGCAATCAGCCCCAGCATTTT.

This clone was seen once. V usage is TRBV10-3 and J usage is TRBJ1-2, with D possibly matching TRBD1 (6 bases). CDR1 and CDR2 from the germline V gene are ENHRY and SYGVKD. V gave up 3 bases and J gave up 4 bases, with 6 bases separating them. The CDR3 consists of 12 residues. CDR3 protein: CAISEQGYGYTF. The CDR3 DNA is TGTGCCATCAGTGAACAGGGCTATGGCTACACCTTC.

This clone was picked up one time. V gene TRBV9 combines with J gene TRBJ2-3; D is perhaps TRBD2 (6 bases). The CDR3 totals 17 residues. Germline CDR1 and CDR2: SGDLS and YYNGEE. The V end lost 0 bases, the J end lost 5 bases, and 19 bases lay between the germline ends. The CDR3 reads CASSVDPYGGSGDTQYF. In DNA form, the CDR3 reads TGTGCCAGCAGCGTAGACCCTTACGGGGGTAGTGGAGATACGCAGTATTTT.

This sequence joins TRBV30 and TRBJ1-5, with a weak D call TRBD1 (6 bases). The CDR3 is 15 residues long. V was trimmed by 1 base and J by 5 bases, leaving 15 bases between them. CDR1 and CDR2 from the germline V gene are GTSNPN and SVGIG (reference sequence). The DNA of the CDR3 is TGTGCCTGGAGTGACTCTGGACAGAAAGATCAGCCCCAGCATTTT. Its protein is CAWSDSGQKDQPQHF.

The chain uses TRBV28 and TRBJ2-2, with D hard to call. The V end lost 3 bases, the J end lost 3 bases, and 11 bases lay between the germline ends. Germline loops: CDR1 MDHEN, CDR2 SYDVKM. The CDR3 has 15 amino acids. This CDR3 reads CASSLIEDDTGELFF. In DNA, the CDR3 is TGTGCCAGCAGTTTGATAGAAGATGACACCGGGGAGCTGTTTTTT.

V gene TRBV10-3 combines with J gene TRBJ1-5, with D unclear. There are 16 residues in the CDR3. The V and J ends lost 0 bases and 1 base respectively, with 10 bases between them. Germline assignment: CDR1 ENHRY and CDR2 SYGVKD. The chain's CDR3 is CAISESSGASNQPQHF. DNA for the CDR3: TGTGCCATCAGTGAGTCGTCGGGAGCGAGCAATCAGCCCCAGCATTTT.

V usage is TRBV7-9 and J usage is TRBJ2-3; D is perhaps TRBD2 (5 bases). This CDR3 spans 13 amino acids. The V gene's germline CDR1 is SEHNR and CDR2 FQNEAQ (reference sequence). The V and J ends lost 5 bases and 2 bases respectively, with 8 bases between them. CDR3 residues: CASSPSPTDTQYF. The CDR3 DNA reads TGTGCCAGCAGCCCTAGCCCCACAGATACGCAGTATTTT.

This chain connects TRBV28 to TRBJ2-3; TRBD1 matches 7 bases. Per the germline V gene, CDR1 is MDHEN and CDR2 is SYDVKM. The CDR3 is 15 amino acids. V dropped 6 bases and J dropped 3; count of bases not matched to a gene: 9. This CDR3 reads CASRETGSRTDTQYF. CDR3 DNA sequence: TGTGCCAGCAGGGAGACAGGGAGTCGTACAGATACGCAGTATTTT. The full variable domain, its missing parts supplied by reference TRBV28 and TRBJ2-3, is DVKVTQSSRYLVKRTGEKVFLECVQDMDHENMFWYRQDPGLGLRLIYFSYDVKMKEKGDIPEGYSVSREKKERFSLILESASTNQTSMYLCASRETGSRTDTQYFGPGTRLTVL.

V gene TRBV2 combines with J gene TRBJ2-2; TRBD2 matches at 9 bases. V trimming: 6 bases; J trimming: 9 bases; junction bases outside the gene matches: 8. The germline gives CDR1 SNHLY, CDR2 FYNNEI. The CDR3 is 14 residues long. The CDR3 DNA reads TGTGCCAGCAGCGGGACTAGCATGGACCGGGAGCTGTTTTTT. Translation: CASSGTSMDRELFF. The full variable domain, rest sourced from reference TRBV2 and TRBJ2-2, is EPEVTQTPSHQVTQMGQEVILRCVPISNHLYFYWYRQILGQKVEFLVSFYNNEISEKSEIFDDQFSVERPDGSNFTLKIRSTKLEDSAMYFCASSGTSMDRELFFGEGSRLTVL.

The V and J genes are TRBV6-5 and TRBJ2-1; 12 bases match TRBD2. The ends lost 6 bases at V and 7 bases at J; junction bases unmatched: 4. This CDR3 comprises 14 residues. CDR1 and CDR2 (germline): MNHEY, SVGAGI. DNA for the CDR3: TGTGCCAGCAGGCGGACTAGCGGGGAAAATGAGCAGTTCTTC. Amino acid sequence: CASRRTSGENEQFF.

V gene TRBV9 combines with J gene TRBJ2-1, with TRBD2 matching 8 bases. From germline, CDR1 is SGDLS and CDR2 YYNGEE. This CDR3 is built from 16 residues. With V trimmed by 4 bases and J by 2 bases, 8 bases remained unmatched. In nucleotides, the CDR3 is TGTGCCAGCAGCCCGATAGCGGGAAGTACCTACAATGAGCAGTTCTTC. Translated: CASSPIAGSTYNEQFF. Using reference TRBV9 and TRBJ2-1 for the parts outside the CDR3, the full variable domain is DSGVTQTPKHLITATGQRVTLRCSPRSGDLSVYWYQQSLDQGLQFLIQYYNGEERAKGNILERFSAQQFPDLHSELNLSSLELGDSALYFCASSPIAGSTYNEQFFGPGTRLTVL.

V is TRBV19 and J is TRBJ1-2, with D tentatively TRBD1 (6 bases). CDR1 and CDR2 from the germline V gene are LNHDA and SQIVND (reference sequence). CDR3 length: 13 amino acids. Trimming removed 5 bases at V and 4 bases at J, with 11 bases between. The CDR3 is CASSPGQSYGYTF. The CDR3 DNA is TGTGCCAGTAGTCCCGGACAGAGCTATGGCTACACCTTC.

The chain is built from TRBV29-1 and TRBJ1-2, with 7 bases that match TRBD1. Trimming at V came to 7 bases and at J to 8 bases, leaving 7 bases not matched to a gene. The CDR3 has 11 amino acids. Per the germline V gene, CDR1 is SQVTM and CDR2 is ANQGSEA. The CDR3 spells CSARDRMGYTF. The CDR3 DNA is TGCAGCGCGAGGGACAGAATGGGCTACACCTTC.

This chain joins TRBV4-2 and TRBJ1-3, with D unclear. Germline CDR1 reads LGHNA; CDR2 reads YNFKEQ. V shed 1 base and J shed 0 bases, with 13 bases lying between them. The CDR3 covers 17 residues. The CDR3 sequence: CASSQVGEGSSGNTIYF. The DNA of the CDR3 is TGTGCCAGCAGCCAAGTAGGCGAGGGAAGCTCTGGAAACACCATATATTTT.

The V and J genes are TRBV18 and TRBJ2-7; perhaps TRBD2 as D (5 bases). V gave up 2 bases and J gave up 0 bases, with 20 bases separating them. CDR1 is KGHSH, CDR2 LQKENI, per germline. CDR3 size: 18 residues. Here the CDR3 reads CASSPDPRGKKSSYEQYF. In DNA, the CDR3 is TGTGCCAGCTCACCAGACCCCAGAGGGAAAAAGAGCTCCTACGAGCAGTACTTC.

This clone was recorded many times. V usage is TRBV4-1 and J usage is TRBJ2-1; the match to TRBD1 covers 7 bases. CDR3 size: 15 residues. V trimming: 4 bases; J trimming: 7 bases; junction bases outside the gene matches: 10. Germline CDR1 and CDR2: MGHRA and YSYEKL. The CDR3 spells CASSRSRDSKNEQFF. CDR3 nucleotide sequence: TGCGCCAGCAGCCGATCCCGGGACAGTAAGAATGAGCAGTTCTTC.

The CDR3 region is CASSPREDIQYF. In DNA form, the CDR3 reads TGTGCCAGCAGCCCCCGGGAGGACATTCAGTACTTC. The chain joins TRBV7-3 to TRBJ2-4; 7 nucleotides align to TRBD2. V gave up 5 bases and J gave up 8 bases; unmatched junction bases: 3. Per germline, CDR1 SGHTA and CDR2 FQGTGA. The CDR3 is 12 residues long.